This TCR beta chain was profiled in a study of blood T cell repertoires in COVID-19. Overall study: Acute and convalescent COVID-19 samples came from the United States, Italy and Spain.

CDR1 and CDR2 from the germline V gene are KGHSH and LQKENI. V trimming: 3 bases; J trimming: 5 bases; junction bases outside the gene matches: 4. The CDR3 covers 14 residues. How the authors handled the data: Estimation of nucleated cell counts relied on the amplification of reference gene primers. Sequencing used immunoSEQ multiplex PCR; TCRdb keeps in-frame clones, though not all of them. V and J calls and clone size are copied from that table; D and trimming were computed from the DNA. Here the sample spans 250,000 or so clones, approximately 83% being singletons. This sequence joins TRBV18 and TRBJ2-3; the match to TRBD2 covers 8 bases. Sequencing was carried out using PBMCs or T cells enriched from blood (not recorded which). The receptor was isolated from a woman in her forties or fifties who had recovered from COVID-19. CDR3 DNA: TGTGCCAGCTCACCTAATCGGGAGGGAGATACGCAGTATTTT. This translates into CASSPNREGDTQYF.